These T cell receptor beta chains were read from a single sample in a study of CD8 T cells in Susac syndrome. TCRdb passed the immunoSEQ multiplex PCR reads through MiXCR, listing each CDR3 protein once. Here the sample spans some 200,000 distinct CDR3 sequences, 95% being singletons. The sample consisted of CD8+ T cells from PBMCs. These receptors were collected from a human donor with Susac syndrome. CDR3s include the opening cysteine and the closing phenylalanine or tryptophan. The order of the fields is clone size, J gene, V gene, D gene, CDR3 protein, CDR3 DNA. A D gene is named only where the DNA matches it firmly. Not all rows give a size; the values are once, few, many and, for expanded clones, a class.

. TRBJ1-2 TRBV18 TRBD1 CASSPRDRGLLGYTF TGTGCCAGCTCACCAAGGGACAGGGGGCTCCTTGGCTACACCTTC
. TRBJ1-1 TRBV14 TRBD1 CASSLQGDEAFF TGTGCCAGCAGCCTTCAGGGGGATGAAGCTTTCTTT
. TRBJ2-7 TRBV5-1 TRBD1 CASSSPGQGSHEQYF TGCGCCAGCAGCTCGCCGGGACAGGGGTCCCACGAGCAGTACTTC
. TRBJ2-4 TRBV7-9 . CASSTGTLLIQYF TGTGCCAGCAGCACCGGGACACTTCTCATTCAGTACTTC
. TRBJ2-7 TRBV13 TRBD2 CASSSPAGGSYEQYF TGTGCCAGCAGCTCCCCAGCGGGGGGGAGCTACGAGCAGTACTTC
. TRBJ2-2 TRBV5-1 . CASSLASSTGELFF TGCGCCAGCAGCTTGGCCTCTTCTACCGGGGAGCTGTTTTTT
. TRBJ2-7 TRBV13 TRBD1 CASRTTGGTYEQYF TGTGCCAGCAGGACGACAGGGGGAACCTACGAGCAGTACTTC
. TRBJ2-1 TRBV29-1 TRBD2 CSVGLAGYNEQFF TGCAGCGTGGGACTAGCGGGTTACAATGAGCAGTTCTTC
. TRBJ2-3 TRBV7-2 . CASSLSRSGDTQYF TGTGCCAGCAGCTTGTCCCGTTCAGGAGATACGCAGTATTTT
once TRBJ2-1 TRBV6-5 . CATSPTSSYNEQFF TGTGCCACCTCACCGACTAGCTCCTACAATGAGCAGTTCTTC
. TRBJ1-2 TRBV11-2 . CASRRTEKLYGYTF TGTGCCAGCAGGCGGACAGAGAAGCTCTATGGCTACACCTTC
once TRBJ2-5 TRBV12-3/TRBV12-4 . CASSDQGRETQYF TGTGCCAGCAGTGACCAGGGGCGCGAGACCCAGTACTTC
once TRBJ2-5 TRBV4-1 . CASSLVTEASQETQYF TGCGCCAGCAGCCTCGTGACAGAGGCCTCCCAAGAGACCCAGTACTTC
. TRBJ2-7 TRBV20-1 TRBD2 CSANPGLAGDYEQYF TGCAGTGCCAACCCGGGACTAGCGGGAGATTACGAGCAGTACTTC
. TRBJ2-7 TRBV12-3/TRBV12-4 . CASSPTGIYEQYF TGTGCCAGCAGTCCGACCGGTATCTACGAGCAGTACTTC
. TRBJ2-3 TRBV12-3/TRBV12-4 TRBD2 CASSPGTSLTDTQYF TGTGCCAGCAGCCCCGGGACTAGCCTCACAGATACGCAGTATTTT
once TRBJ1-1 TRBV30 . CAFYMNTEAFF TGTGCCTTTTATATGAACACTGAAGCTTTCTTT
. TRBJ2-5 TRBV18 . CASSPLRTEETQYF TGTGCCAGCTCACCACTACGGACAGAAGAGACCCAGTACTTC
. TRBJ2-7 TRBV30 . CAWSRTPVYEQYF TGTGCCTGGAGTCGGACCCCCGTTTACGAGCAGTACTTC
. TRBJ2-1 TRBV25-1 TRBD2 CASSESPGGSRDNEQFF TGTGCCAGCAGTGAGAGTCCGGGAGGGTCCAGAGACAATGAGCAGTTCTTC
few TRBJ1-1 TRBV30 . CAWSVEGNTEAFF TGTGCCTGGAGTGTCGAGGGGAACACTGAAGCTTTCTTT
. TRBJ2-7 TRBV4-1 TRBD2 CASSHTGTSGRYEQYF TGCGCCAGCAGCCACACCGGGACTAGCGGGAGATACGAGCAGTACTTC